The T cell receptor beta chain under discussion was sequenced for a study of a mutant IDH1 vaccine in newly diagnosed glioma. Study background: At weeks 1, 3, 5, 7, 11, 15, 19 and 23, patients received a vaccination, eight in all. The sex distribution of treated patients was around 60% male and 37.5% female, with a mean age of around 43 years. Study-wide points: There seemed to be no relation between pseudoprogression and changes in top peripheral T cell clonotypes.

Clones were sequenced by immunoSEQ multiplex PCR, and TCRdb holds only the in-frame ones, with some missing. The data show about 86,000 clones, with 70% to 90% seen just once and roughly 2% held by the top ten. The CDR3 is 17 amino acids. Germline assignment: CDR1 LGHNA and CDR2 YNFKEQ. With V trimmed by 0 bases and J by 3 bases, 6 bases remained unmatched. As for this clone: Its antigen is undetermined.

Time point in this sample: week 23, last vaccination. Each dose of the vaccine consisted of 300 ug of mutant IDH1 20-mer peptide, with topical imiquimod. This TCR was sampled from a young man with glioma. Some clones in this sample may be carry-over from other donors' samples. The sample consisted of PBMCs, taken from a glioma patient whose treatment included an IDH1 peptide vaccine. The V and J genes are TRBV4-2 and TRBJ1-3, with 9 nucleotides matching TRBD1. The CDR3 spells CASSQDFVGQGGNTIYF. CDR3 bases: TGTGCCAGCAGCCAAGATTTTGTGGGACAGGGTGGAAACACCATATATTTT.